A selection of T cell receptor beta chains follows, all from one sample in a study of control samples from healthy donors and cancer patients. Sequencing used immunoSEQ multiplex PCR; TCRdb keeps in-frame clones, though not all of them. The sample records some 110,000 clones, nearly 95% being singletons. Sample: blood. These receptors were taken from a man aged 30 to 39 in good health. Both conserved end residues are part of each CDR3. The order of the fields is clone size, D gene, J gene, V gene, CDR3 protein, CDR3 DNA. A D gene is named only where the DNA matches it firmly. Expanded clones are given a class, and other clones once, few, many or no size at all.

clone_size: NA; d_call: NA; j_call: TRBJ1-4; v_call: TRBV21-1; cdr3_aa: CASSKVGDRGYETNEKLFF; cdr3_nt: TGTGCCAGCAGCAAAGTGGGAGACAGGGGATACGAAACTAATGAAAAACTGTTTTTT
clone_size: NA; d_call: NA; j_call: TRBJ1-2; v_call: TRBV2; cdr3_aa: CASSGAEVYGYTF; cdr3_nt: TGTGCCAGCTCTGGGGCTGAGGTGTATGGCTACACCTTC
clone_size: once; d_call: TRBD1; j_call: TRBJ2-7; v_call: TRBV5-1; cdr3_aa: CASSLDGTGGTYEQYF; cdr3_nt: TGCGCCAGCAGCTTGGACGGGACAGGGGGGACCTACGAGCAGTACTTC
clone_size: NA; d_call: NA; j_call: TRBJ1-1; v_call: TRBV10-3; cdr3_aa: CAVATLRTEAFF; cdr3_nt: TGTGCCGTGGCCACCCTAAGGACTGAAGCTTTCTTT
clone_size: NA; d_call: NA; j_call: TRBJ2-5; v_call: TRBV28; cdr3_aa: CASSLRADYQETQYF; cdr3_nt: TGTGCCAGCAGCTTACGGGCGGACTACCAAGAGACCCAGTACTTC
clone_size: NA; d_call: NA; j_call: TRBJ1-3; v_call: TRBV6-5; cdr3_aa: CATKDSFSGNTIYF; cdr3_nt: TGTGCCACCAAAGACAGTTTCTCTGGAAACACCATATATTTT
clone_size: NA; d_call: NA; j_call: TRBJ1-4; v_call: TRBV6-5; cdr3_aa: CATRGGGDEKLFF; cdr3_nt: TGTGCCACCAGGGGAGGTGGAGATGAAAAACTGTTTTTT
clone_size: NA; d_call: NA; j_call: TRBJ2-5; v_call: TRBV28; cdr3_aa: CASSTGRETQYF; cdr3_nt: TGTGCCAGCAGTACAGGGCGAGAGACCCAGTACTTC
clone_size: few; d_call: TRBD1; j_call: TRBJ1-2; v_call: TRBV19; cdr3_aa: CASSSTGGALPYGYTF; cdr3_nt: TGTGCCAGTAGTTCTACAGGGGGCGCATTACCATATGGCTACACCTTC
clone_size: NA; d_call: NA; j_call: TRBJ1-5; v_call: TRBV2; cdr3_aa: CASRGRLNQPQHF; cdr3_nt: TGTGCCAGCCGGGGACGGTTGAATCAGCCCCAGCATTTT
clone_size: NA; d_call: NA; j_call: TRBJ1-5; v_call: TRBV19; cdr3_aa: CASSIDGGRGNQPQHF; cdr3_nt: TGTGCCAGTAGTATAGATGGGGGAAGGGGCAATCAGCCCCAGCATTTT
clone_size: NA; d_call: NA; j_call: TRBJ1-1; v_call: TRBV19; cdr3_aa: CASAHRVGYTEAFF; cdr3_nt: TGTGCCAGTGCGCACAGGGTCGGGTATACTGAAGCTTTCTTT
clone_size: NA; d_call: TRBD1; j_call: TRBJ2-5; v_call: TRBV9; cdr3_aa: CASSVGTTGQGQETQYF; cdr3_nt: TGTGCCAGCAGCGTAGGCACTACGGGACAGGGACAAGAGACCCAGTACTTC
clone_size: NA; d_call: NA; j_call: TRBJ2-4; v_call: TRBV6-6; cdr3_aa: CATGQLWGTKNIQYF; cdr3_nt: TGTGCCACCGGACAACTGTGGGGGACCAAAAACATTCAGTACTTC
clone_size: NA; d_call: NA; j_call: TRBJ1-1; v_call: TRBV6-5; cdr3_aa: CASTNTEAFF; cdr3_nt: TGTGCCAGTACTAACACTGAAGCTTTCTTT
clone_size: NA; d_call: TRBD1; j_call: TRBJ1-4; v_call: TRBV6-5; cdr3_aa: CASATDRGGEKLFF; cdr3_nt: TGTGCCAGCGCCACCGACAGGGGGGGCGAAAAACTGTTTTTT
clone_size: NA; d_call: NA; j_call: TRBJ2-7; v_call: TRBV5-1; cdr3_aa: CASSLGTASFEQYF; cdr3_nt: TGCGCCAGCAGCTTGGGGACAGCATCATTCGAGCAGTACTTC
clone_size: NA; d_call: TRBD2; j_call: TRBJ2-2; v_call: TRBV11-1; cdr3_aa: CASSPRGDTGELFF; cdr3_nt: TGTGCCAGCAGCCCCCGGGGGGACACCGGGGAGCTGTTTTTT
clone_size: NA; d_call: TRBD1; j_call: TRBJ2-3; v_call: TRBV28; cdr3_aa: CASSRPQQGAGDTQYF; cdr3_nt: TGTGCCAGCAGCCGCCCCCAACAGGGGGCAGGGGATACGCAGTATTTT
clone_size: NA; d_call: TRBD1; j_call: TRBJ1-2; v_call: TRBV27; cdr3_aa: CASSPLGQGDYGYTF; cdr3_nt: TGTGCCAGCAGTCCCCTGGGACAGGGAGACTATGGCTACACCTTC
clone_size: NA; d_call: NA; j_call: TRBJ2-5; v_call: TRBV3-1/TRBV3-2; cdr3_aa: CASSQLRETQYF; cdr3_nt: TGTGCCAGCAGCCAACTAAGAGAGACCCAGTACTTC
clone_size: NA; d_call: NA; j_call: TRBJ1-1; v_call: TRBV15; cdr3_aa: CATSSPLGRAEQGAEAFF; cdr3_nt: TGTGCCACCAGCAGCCCCTTAGGGAGGGCGGAACAAGGTGCTGAAGCTTTCTTT
clone_size: NA; d_call: TRBD2; j_call: TRBJ2-3; v_call: TRBV7-2; cdr3_aa: CASSLGTSGATSTDTQYF; cdr3_nt: TGTGCCAGCAGCTTAGGGACTAGCGGGGCCACAAGCACAGATACGCAGTATTTT
clone_size: NA; d_call: NA; j_call: TRBJ1-2; v_call: TRBV9; cdr3_aa: CASSPYPYTF; cdr3_nt: TGTGCCAGCAGCCCTTATCCCTACACCTTC
clone_size: NA; d_call: TRBD1; j_call: TRBJ2-1; v_call: TRBV6-5; cdr3_aa: CASSYGTGLAEQFF; cdr3_nt: TGTGCCAGCAGTTACGGGACAGGTCTGGCGGAGCAGTTCTTC
clone_size: NA; d_call: NA; j_call: TRBJ1-6; v_call: TRBV6-5; cdr3_aa: CATTPGHRTKSPLHF; cdr3_nt: TGTGCCACCACACCGGGACACCGCACGAAATCACCCCTCCACTTT
clone_size: NA; d_call: NA; j_call: TRBJ2-5; v_call: TRBV7-8; cdr3_aa: CASSRETTSQETQYF; cdr3_nt: TGTGCCAGCAGCCGAGAGACGACATCCCAAGAGACCCAGTACTTC
clone_size: NA; d_call: NA; j_call: TRBJ2-2; v_call: TRBV27; cdr3_aa: CASRGGAWTGELFF; cdr3_nt: TGTGCCAGCAGAGGGGGGGCTTGGACCGGGGAGCTGTTTTTT
clone_size: NA; d_call: NA; j_call: TRBJ1-2; v_call: TRBV30; cdr3_aa: CACNGGADGYTF; cdr3_nt: TGTGCCTGCAATGGGGGGGCTGATGGCTACACCTTC
clone_size: NA; d_call: NA; j_call: TRBJ1-2; v_call: TRBV5-1; cdr3_aa: CASSSVWYTEGYTF; cdr3_nt: TGCGCCAGCAGCTCCGTTTGGTATACCGAGGGCTACACCTTC
clone_size: NA; d_call: TRBD1; j_call: TRBJ2-2; v_call: TRBV7-8; cdr3_aa: CASSTDRGPPGELFF; cdr3_nt: TGTGCCAGCAGCACGGACAGGGGGCCCCCCGGGGAGCTGTTTTTT
clone_size: NA; d_call: NA; j_call: TRBJ1-2; v_call: TRBV7-9; cdr3_aa: CACPRGAYDGYTF; cdr3_nt: TGTGCCTGCCCAAGAGGGGCTTACGATGGCTACACCTTC
clone_size: NA; d_call: NA; j_call: TRBJ1-5; v_call: TRBV2; cdr3_aa: CASMGMDTQPQHF; cdr3_nt: TGTGCCAGCATGGGTATGGACACTCAGCCCCAGCATTTT
clone_size: once; d_call: NA; j_call: TRBJ2-2; v_call: TRBV19; cdr3_aa: CASSHIPGQRTGELFF; cdr3_nt: TGTGCCAGTAGTCACATCCCAGGTCAGCGGACCGGGGAGCTGTTTTTT
clone_size: NA; d_call: TRBD1; j_call: TRBJ1-1; v_call: TRBV4-2; cdr3_aa: CASSSFTGQGNTEAFF; cdr3_nt: TGTGCCAGCAGCTCCTTTACCGGACAGGGGAACACTGAAGCTTTCTTT
clone_size: NA; d_call: NA; j_call: TRBJ2-6; v_call: TRBV21-1; cdr3_aa: CASSTGISGANVLTF; cdr3_nt: TGTGCCAGCAGCACCGGGATCTCTGGGGCCAACGTCCTGACTTTC
clone_size: once; d_call: NA; j_call: TRBJ2-2; v_call: TRBV12-5; cdr3_aa: CASGLVSVPENTGELFF; cdr3_nt: TGTGCTAGTGGTTTGGTCTCCGTCCCTGAGAACACCGGGGAGCTGTTTTTT
clone_size: NA; d_call: NA; j_call: TRBJ1-2; v_call: TRBV6-6; cdr3_aa: CASSYSAGEYYGYTF; cdr3_nt: TGTGCCAGCAGTTACTCGGCAGGGGAGTACTATGGCTACACCTTC
clone_size: NA; d_call: NA; j_call: TRBJ1-5; v_call: TRBV19; cdr3_aa: CASSTTAQPQHF; cdr3_nt: TGTGCCAGTAGTACGACCGCACAGCCCCAGCATTTT
clone_size: NA; d_call: NA; j_call: TRBJ2-6; v_call: TRBV19; cdr3_aa: CASTTPGGSGANVLTF; cdr3_nt: TGTGCCAGTACCACTCCCGGGGGCTCTGGGGCCAACGTCCTGACTTTC
clone_size: NA; d_call: NA; j_call: TRBJ2-4; v_call: TRBV10-3; cdr3_aa: CAISPTGNIQYF; cdr3_nt: TGTGCCATCAGTCCGACAGGTAACATTCAGTACTTC
clone_size: NA; d_call: NA; j_call: TRBJ2-5; v_call: TRBV7-9; cdr3_aa: CASSFPQLSGGETQYF; cdr3_nt: TGTGCCAGCAGCTTCCCCCAGCTAAGCGGAGGGGAGACCCAGTACTTC
clone_size: NA; d_call: NA; j_call: TRBJ1-5; v_call: TRBV28; cdr3_aa: CASSPGPYRVGSNQPQHF; cdr3_nt: TGTGCCAGCAGTCCCGGACCCTACAGGGTAGGGAGCAATCAGCCCCAGCATTTT
clone_size: once; d_call: TRBD1; j_call: TRBJ1-2; v_call: TRBV10-2; cdr3_aa: CASSARGVVGYTF; cdr3_nt: TGCGCCAGCAGCGCCAGGGGGGTAGTTGGCTACACCTTC
clone_size: NA; d_call: NA; j_call: TRBJ1-1; v_call: TRBV5-6; cdr3_aa: CASSLVGGRTEAFF; cdr3_nt: TGTGCCAGCAGCTTGGTGGGAGGGAGGACTGAAGCTTTCTTT
clone_size: NA; d_call: NA; j_call: TRBJ1-1; v_call: TRBV27; cdr3_aa: CASSYRGRNTEAFF; cdr3_nt: TGTGCCAGCAGTTATAGGGGACGGAACACTGAAGCTTTCTTT
clone_size: NA; d_call: NA; j_call: TRBJ2-5; v_call: TRBV23-1; cdr3_aa: CASSHQDTRPMGEVETQYF; cdr3_nt: TGCGCCAGCAGTCACCAAGACACAAGACCAATGGGAGAGGTAGAGACCCAGTACTTC
clone_size: NA; d_call: NA; j_call: TRBJ1-1; v_call: TRBV19; cdr3_aa: CASTRARTEAFF; cdr3_nt: TGTGCCAGTACGAGGGCGCGGACTGAAGCTTTCTTT
clone_size: NA; d_call: TRBD1; j_call: TRBJ1-1; v_call: TRBV5-1; cdr3_aa: CASSLPLQGADTEAFF; cdr3_nt: TGCGCCAGCAGCTTGCCTTTACAGGGGGCGGATACTGAAGCTTTCTTT
clone_size: NA; d_call: NA; j_call: TRBJ1-1; v_call: TRBV29-1; cdr3_aa: CSVEDGGVGGAFF; cdr3_nt: TGCAGCGTTGAAGACGGTGGGGTGGGGGGAGCTTTCTTT
clone_size: once; d_call: NA; j_call: TRBJ1-1; v_call: TRBV7-8; cdr3_aa: CASSTPGGRPNTEAFF; cdr3_nt: TGTGCCAGCAGCACCCCCGGGGGCAGGCCCAACACTGAAGCTTTCTTT